A selection of T cell receptor beta chains follows, all from one sample in a study of shared clonotypes between healthy human individuals. The table came from immunoSEQ multiplex PCR; TCRdb's copy has only in-frame clones and leaves some out. The table includes approximately 240,000 clones, 50% to 80% detected once. Sequencing was carried out using memory CD4+ T cells sorted from blood. Every receptor here comes from a man aged 25 to 40 in good health. Both conserved end residues are part of each CDR3. The D gene is left open where the match is weak. The size of a clone is reported for some rows only, either as once, few or many, or as a class for expanded clones.

>-|TRBJ1-2|few|TRBV28
CASNHRAGYTF
TGTGCCAGCAACCACAGGGCTGGCTACACCTTC
>-|TRBJ2-7|-|TRBV4-1
CASSQGIRSSYEQYF
TGCGCCAGCAGCCAAGGAATCCGAAGCTCCTACGAGCAGTACTTC
>-|TRBJ2-6|-|TRBV5-5
CASSLGLINSGANVLTF
TGTGCCAGCAGCTTGGGTCTTATTAACTCTGGGGCCAACGTCCTGACTTTC
>-|TRBJ1-2|-|TRBV30
CAWSHRDRYTF
TGTGCCTGGAGTCACAGGGATCGCTACACCTTC
>-|TRBJ1-3|-|TRBV6-1
CASITSAPFGNTIYF
TGTGCCAGCATTACTAGTGCGCCCTTTGGAAACACCATATATTTT
>TRBD1|TRBJ1-5|many|TRBV27
CASSLTGINQPQHF
TGTGCCAGCAGTCTGACAGGGATCAATCAGCCCCAGCATTTT
>-|TRBJ2-1|-|TRBV9
CASSVGSRDRYNEQFF
TGTGCCAGCAGCGTAGGATCACGCGACAGGTACAATGAGCAGTTCTTC
>TRBD1|TRBJ1-5|many|TRBV28
CATWGQGHNQPQHF
TGTGCCACCTGGGGACAGGGTCACAATCAGCCCCAGCATTTT
>-|TRBJ2-1|few|TRBV27
CASSGTLAFAVEQFF
TGTGCCAGCAGTGGGACCCTCGCCTTTGCGGTCGAGCAGTTCTTC
>TRBD2|TRBJ2-1|-|TRBV5-1
CASSLRLTSGRGNEQFF
TGCGCCAGCAGCTTGCGTCTGACTAGCGGGAGGGGCAATGAGCAGTTCTTC
>TRBD2|TRBJ2-7|-|TRBV5-6
CASSFIAGDRSSYEQYF
TGTGCCAGCAGCTTCATAGCGGGAGATAGGAGCTCCTACGAGCAGTACTTC
>-|TRBJ2-1|-|TRBV7-2
CASSLGGSGRYYNEQFF
TGTGCCAGCAGCTTAGGGGGATCTGGCAGATACTACAATGAGCAGTTCTTC
>-|TRBJ1-2|-|TRBV21-1
CASGHYGYTF
TGTGCCAGCGGACACTATGGCTACACCTTC
>TRBD1|TRBJ1-2|-|TRBV15
CATSRDKGTEYGYTF
TGTGCCACCAGCAGAGATAAAGGGACAGAATATGGCTACACCTTC
>-|TRBJ1-1|few|TRBV6-1
CASSEGLNTEAFF
TGTGCCAGCAGTGAAGGGCTTAACACTGAAGCTTTCTTT
>TRBD2|TRBJ2-5|few|TRBV5-1
CASSLGLAGLVQETQYF
TGCGCCAGCAGCTTGGGACTAGCGGGATTGGTACAAGAGACCCAGTACTTC
>TRBD2|TRBJ2-3|-|TRBV23-1
CATESGRASFGDTQYF
TGCGCCACCGAGAGCGGGAGGGCCTCCTTTGGAGATACGCAGTATTTT
>-|TRBJ2-3|-|TRBV25-1
CASSAGLNTDTQYF
TGTGCCAGCAGTGCGGGACTTAACACAGATACGCAGTATTTT
>-|TRBJ1-2|-|TRBV2
CASSLNPGDGYTF
TGTGCCAGCAGCCTTAATCCAGGGGACGGCTACACCTTC
>-|TRBJ1-1|-|TRBV5-1
CASSPGAHWGNTEAFF
TGCGCCAGCAGCCCCGGGGCCCACTGGGGGAACACTGAAGCTTTCTTT
>TRBD2|TRBJ2-1|few|TRBV5-1
CASSLALAGLDEQFF
TGCGCCAGCAGCTTGGCGCTAGCGGGATTAGATGAGCAGTTCTTC
>-|TRBJ2-5|-|TRBV11-3
CASSPDSQETQYF
TGTGCCAGCAGCCCCGACAGCCAAGAGACCCAGTACTTC
>TRBD1|TRBJ1-4|-|TRBV5-4
CASSSPGQGGEKLFF
TGTGCCAGCAGCTCACCGGGACAGGGGGGTGAAAAACTGTTTTTT
>TRBD1|TRBJ1-3|many|TRBV30
CAWSRTGVSGNTIYF
TGTGCCTGGAGTAGGACAGGAGTCTCTGGAAACACCATATATTTT
>TRBD1|TRBJ1-2|-|TRBV27
CASSLRGTAANYGYTF
TGTGCCAGCAGTCTTCGCGGGACAGCAGCTAACTATGGCTACACCTTC
>TRBD2|TRBJ2-1|few|TRBV27
CATRVGSGGPNEQFF
TGTGCCACGCGGGTGGGTAGCGGGGGTCCCAATGAGCAGTTCTTC
>-|TRBJ1-2|-|TRBV29-1
CSVATANYGYTF
TGCAGCGTTGCAACAGCAAACTATGGCTACACCTTC
>-|TRBJ2-7|-|TRBV5-6
CASSPTGPGKQYF
TGTGCCAGCAGCCCAACAGGCCCCGGGAAGCAGTACTTC
>TRBD2|TRBJ2-2|few|TRBV11-2
CASSPGGARITGELFF
TGTGCCAGCAGCCCCGGGGGGGCAAGGATCACCGGGGAGCTGTTTTTT
>-|TRBJ2-1|-|TRBV7-8
CASSPRDSPKEEQFF
TGTGCCAGCAGCCCTCGGGACTCGCCTAAGGAAGAGCAGTTCTTC
>TRBD2|TRBJ2-3|-|TRBV18
CASSPQGTSLTDTQYF
TGTGCCAGCTCACCACAGGGGACTAGCCTGACAGATACGCAGTATTTT
>-|TRBJ2-1|-|TRBV5-1
CASTPRGSYNEQFF
TGCGCCAGCACCCCCAGGGGCTCCTACAATGAGCAGTTCTTC
>TRBD2|TRBJ2-1|-|TRBV10-1
CASSGTSGREQFF
TGCGCCAGCAGTGGCACTAGCGGGAGGGAGCAGTTCTTC
>-|TRBJ1-1|-|TRBV9
CASSVGGAVNTEAFF
TGTGCCAGCAGCGTGGGGGGCGCGGTGAACACTGAAGCTTTCTTT
>-|TRBJ2-7|many|TRBV6-6
CASMTGLGEQYF
TGTGCCAGTATGACAGGCCTCGGGGAGCAGTACTTC
>-|TRBJ1-5|few|TRBV23-1
CASSPTQGFLGMRIYSNQPQHF
TGCGCCAGCAGTCCCACCCAGGGGTTCCTGGGCATGCGGATATATAGCAATCAGCCCCAGCATTTT
>-|TRBJ1-2|few|TRBV30
CAWSINYGYTF
TGTGCCTGGAGTATAAACTATGGCTACACCTTC
>-|TRBJ2-2|-|TRBV27
CASSTAGTERLFF
TGTGCCAGCAGTACGGCCGGGACTGAGAGGCTGTTTTTT
>TRBD2|TRBJ2-3|-|TRBV9
CASSVAYGGRALFETDTQYF
TGTGCCAGCAGCGTAGCTTACGGCGGGAGGGCCCTCTTTGAGACAGATACGCAGTATTTT
>TRBD2|TRBJ2-5|few|TRBV27
CASSFGRGAETQYF
TGTGCCAGCAGTTTCGGGCGGGGGGCAGAGACCCAGTACTTC
>-|TRBJ2-7|-|TRBV5-4
CATSRGDEQYF
TGTGCCACCTCTAGGGGCGACGAGCAGTACTTC
>-|TRBJ2-2|-|TRBV7-3
CASSETSLNTGELFF
TGTGCCAGCAGTGAAACTAGCCTGAACACCGGGGAGCTGTTTTTT
>-|TRBJ2-7|-|TRBV18
CASSPTDAEGGEQYF
TGTGCCAGCTCACCGACGGACGCGGAGGGGGGGGAGCAGTACTTC
>-|TRBJ1-3|few|TRBV5-4
CASSLAGSSGNTIYF
TGTGCCAGCAGCTTGGCCGGGAGCTCTGGAAACACCATATATTTT
>TRBD2|TRBJ2-2|-|TRBV15
CATSRDNPASGRVPYAGELFF
TGTGCCACCAGCAGAGATAATCCGGCTAGCGGGAGGGTTCCGTACGCCGGGGAGCTGTTTTTT
>TRBD2|TRBJ2-1|-|TRBV9
CASSGLAGFNEQFF
TGTGCCAGCAGCGGACTAGCGGGCTTCAATGAGCAGTTCTTC